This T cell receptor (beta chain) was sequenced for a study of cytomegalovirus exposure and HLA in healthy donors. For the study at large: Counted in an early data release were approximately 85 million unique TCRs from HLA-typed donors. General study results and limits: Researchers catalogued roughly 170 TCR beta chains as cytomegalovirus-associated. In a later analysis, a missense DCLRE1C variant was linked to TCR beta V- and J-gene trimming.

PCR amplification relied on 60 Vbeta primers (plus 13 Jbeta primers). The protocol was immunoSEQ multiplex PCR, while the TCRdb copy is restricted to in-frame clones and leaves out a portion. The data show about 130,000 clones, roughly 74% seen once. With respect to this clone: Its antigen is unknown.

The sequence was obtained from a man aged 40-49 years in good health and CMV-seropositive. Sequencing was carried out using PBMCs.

CDR3 region: CASSGPGRAEAFF. CDR3 bases: TGTGCCAGCAGCGGGCCCGGGAGGGCTGAAGCTTTCTTT. This chain connects TRBV2 to TRBJ1-1; no clear D gene. Germline-derived CDR1 and CDR2 are SNHLY and FYNNEI. V shed 6 bases and J shed 6 bases, with 14 bases lying between them. The CDR3 length is 13 residues.